This TCR beta chain was found in a study of lymphopenia after photon versus proton radiotherapy. Comments on this clone: Its antigen remains unknown.

Study-level results: Post-nadir diversity loss with photons came from oligoclonal expansion, particularly CD8+ Temra cells. Only patients who died were analyzed for survival; proton advantage is unproven. Photon-treated patients lost naive T cells and TCR diversity; proton-treated stayed stable.

Repertoires were generated with immunoSEQ multiplex PCR, while TCRdb's copy carries only in-frame clones and drops some. Of fewer than 40,000 clones listed, 94% are singletons. Germline V gene data show CDR1 as PRHDT and CDR2 as FYEKMQ (reference sequence). This CDR3 spans 15 amino acids. Trimming removed 3 bases at V and 5 bases at J, with 16 bases between. The rearrangement links TRBV13 to TRBJ2-5; D is undetermined. Material: peripheral blood, obtained from a patient treated with photon-based radiotherapy. This TCR was sampled from a woman in her forties or fifties with cholangiocarcinoma. Here the CDR3 DNA reads TGTGCCAGCAGCTTCGAGGCAGGCCTGAGGGAGACCCAGTACTTC. This codes for CASSFEAGLRETQYF. Filled out from reference TRBV13 and TRBJ2-5, the complete variable domain reads AAGVIQSPRHLIKEKRETATLKCYPIPRHDTVYWYQQGPGQDPQFLISFYEKMQSDKGSIPDRFSAQQFSDYHSELNMSSLELGDSALYFCASSFEAGLRETQYFGPGTRLLVL.